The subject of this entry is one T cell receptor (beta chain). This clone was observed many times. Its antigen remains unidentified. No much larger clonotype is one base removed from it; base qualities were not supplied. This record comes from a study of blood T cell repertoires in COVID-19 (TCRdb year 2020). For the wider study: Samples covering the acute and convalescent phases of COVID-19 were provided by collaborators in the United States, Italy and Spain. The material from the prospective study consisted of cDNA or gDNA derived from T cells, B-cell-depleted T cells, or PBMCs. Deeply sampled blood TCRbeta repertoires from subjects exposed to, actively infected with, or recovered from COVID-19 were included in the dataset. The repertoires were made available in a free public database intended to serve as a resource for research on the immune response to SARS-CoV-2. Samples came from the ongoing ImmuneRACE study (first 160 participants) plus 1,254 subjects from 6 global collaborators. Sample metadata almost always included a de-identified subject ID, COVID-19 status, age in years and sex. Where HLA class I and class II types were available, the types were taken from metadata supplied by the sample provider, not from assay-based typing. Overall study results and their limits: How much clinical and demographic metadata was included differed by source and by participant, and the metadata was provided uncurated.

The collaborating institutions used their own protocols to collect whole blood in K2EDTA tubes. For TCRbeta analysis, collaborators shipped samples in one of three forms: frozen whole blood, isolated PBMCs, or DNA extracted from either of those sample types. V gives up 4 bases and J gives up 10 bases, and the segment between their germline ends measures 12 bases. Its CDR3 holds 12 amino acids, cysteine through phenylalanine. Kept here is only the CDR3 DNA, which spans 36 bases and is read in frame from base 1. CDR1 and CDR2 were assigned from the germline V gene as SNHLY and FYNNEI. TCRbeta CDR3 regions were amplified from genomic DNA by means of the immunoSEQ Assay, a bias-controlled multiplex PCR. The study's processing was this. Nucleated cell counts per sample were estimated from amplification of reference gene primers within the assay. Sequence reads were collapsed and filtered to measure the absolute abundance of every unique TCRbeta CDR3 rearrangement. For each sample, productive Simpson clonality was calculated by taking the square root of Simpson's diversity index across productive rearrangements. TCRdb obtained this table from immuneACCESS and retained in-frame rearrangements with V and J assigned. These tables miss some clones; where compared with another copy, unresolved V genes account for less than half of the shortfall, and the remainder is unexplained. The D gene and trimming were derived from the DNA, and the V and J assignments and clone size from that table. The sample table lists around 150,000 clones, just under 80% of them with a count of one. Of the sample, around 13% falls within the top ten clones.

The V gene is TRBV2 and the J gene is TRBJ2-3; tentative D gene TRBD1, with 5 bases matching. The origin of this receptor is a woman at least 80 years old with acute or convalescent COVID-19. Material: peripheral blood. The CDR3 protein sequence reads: CASSGQGSPQYF. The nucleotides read TGTGCCAGCAGTGGCCAGGGATCCCCGCAGTATTTT. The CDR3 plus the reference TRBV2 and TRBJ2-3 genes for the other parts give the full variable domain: EPEVTQTPSHQVTQMGQEVILRCVPISNHLYFYWYRQILGQKVEFLVSFYNNEISEKSEIFDDQFSVERPDGSNFTLKIRSTKLEDSAMYFCASSGQGSPQYFGPGTRLTVL.